This T cell receptor beta chain was sequenced during a study of blood T cells in healthy people across ages. This clonotype was seen only once. Germline CDR1 reads SGHRS; CDR2 reads YFSETQ. V lost 3 bases, J lost 6 bases, and 18 bases lay in between. There are 15 residues in the CDR3. Next came a second PCR, run for about 7 to 11 cycles, which used a sample-barcoded 5' primer along with a J-beta primer mix. Each cDNA molecule carried a tag from a template-switch adaptor that contained 12 random nucleotides. TCRdb processed the 5' RACE reads anew with MiXCR; each CDR3 protein has one entry. Among roughly 800,000 distinct CDR3 sequences listed, under 30% were seen once. The same sample was also used in a study of T cells of mothers and their children. That work adds: All donors were healthy and Caucasian; they were a few mothers and their six children. Second-PCR primer M1S introduced sample barcodes and 2-4 random nucleotides. Pairs that are related and pairs that are unrelated have TCR recombination output shaped similarly by thymic selection.

What was sequenced was blood. The receptor was derived from a boy aged 10-17 years in good health. The V gene is TRBV5-1, the J gene TRBJ1-2; no clear D. CDR3 coding DNA: TGCGCCAGCAGCTACGCCCTTTACCCCACCAATGGCTACACCTTC. It specifies CASSYALYPTNGYTF.